This T cell receptor beta chain was found in a study of blood T cell repertoires in COVID-19 (dated by TCRdb to 2019 to 2021). Turning to the overall study: Samples from collaborators originated in the United States, Italy and Spain and spanned both the acute and convalescent phases of COVID-19. The prospective study material was composed of cDNA or gDNA derived from T cells, B-cell-depleted T cells, or PBMCs. Deeply sampled blood TCRbeta repertoires from subjects exposed to, actively infected with, or recovered from COVID-19 were included in the dataset. A freely available public database, intended as a resource for researchers studying the immune response to SARS-CoV-2, is where the repertoires were released. The samples were drawn from the first 160 participants of the ongoing ImmuneRACE study and from over 950 subjects provided by 6 global collaborators. The sample metadata nearly always contained a de-identified subject ID, COVID-19 status, age in years and sex. HLA class I and class II types, where available, came from metadata supplied by the sample provider rather than from assay-based typing.

TCRbeta CDR3 regions were amplified from genomic DNA using the immunoSEQ Assay, a bias-controlled multiplex PCR. Concerning the study's data processing: Within the assay, amplification of reference gene primers was used to estimate how many nucleated cells each sample contained. To quantify the absolute abundance of each unique TCRbeta CDR3 rearrangement, sequence reads were collapsed and filtered. Productive Simpson clonality was computed per sample as the square root of Simpson's diversity index over productive rearrangements. TCRdb mirrors the immuneACCESS table, restricted to in-frame sequences. Some clones are absent from its copies; in checked studies, under half trace to an unresolved V gene, and the reason for the others is unknown. Clonal size and the V and J genes are those of that table, whereas D and trimming came from the DNA. For this sample the table gives under 300,000 clones, of which approximately 84% were detected only once. The biggest ten clones account for about 6.9% of the sample.

CDR1 and CDR2 were assigned from the germline V gene as SNHLY and FYNNEI. From the cysteine through the phenylalanine, the CDR3 covers 15 amino acids. Just CDR3 DNA is preserved here, 45 bases in frame from base 1. V and J are trimmed by 8 bases and 6 bases, and the gene matches miss 10 bases of the junction. Enrolling through a virtual design, the prospective study's participants ranged in age from roughly 18 to 89 years and lived across roughly 24 United States geographic areas. To assign participants to cohorts, the prospective study relied on clinical history that participants themselves reported in a screening survey and a study questionnaire. Exposed participants were defined as having been in contact with someone with a PCR-confirmed or clinician-diagnosed COVID-19 case within 2 weeks of study entry. In the prospective study, mobile phlebotomists collected whole blood, serum and a nasopharyngeal or oropharyngeal swab from each participant. Additional blood draws and questionnaires over a 2-month period could optionally be provided by prospective study participants. Prospective study blood samples were shipped either frozen or at room temperature before DNA extraction.

What the research found in general, with its limitations: Clinical and demographic metadata were provided uncurated, with the amount varying by source and participant.

As concerns this clone: The clone's antigen remains unknown. Per-base quality was not reported, and no clone a single base away is much larger than it.

Source material: PBMCs or T cells enriched from blood (not recorded which). The source of this sequence is a woman aged 45-60 years who had been exposed to COVID-19. The chain is made from TRBV2 and TRBJ2-1; 10 junctional bases match TRBD2. The CDR3 region: CASGLTSGPGNEQFF. In nucleotide form, the sequence is TGTGCCAGCGGGTTGACTAGCGGGCCTGGCAATGAGCAGTTCTTC.